This T cell receptor beta chain was sequenced for a study of shared clonotypes between healthy human individuals. Study as a whole: Sampling drew on donors who were a couple of women and a few men aged 18 to 49.

Study outcomes and limitations: Represented diversity (both genetic and exposure-history) was limited by the small number of donors. Collection of samples was limited to blood; tissue repertoires likely differ.

Data came from immunoSEQ multiplex PCR; TCRdb stores just in-frame clones and leaves some out. The data hold about 470,000 clones, with 79% observed a single time. Within Nashville, Tennessee resided all donors, each a Caucasian adult. V lost 1 base, J lost 0 bases, and 4 bases stayed unmatched. Germline V gene lookup returns CDR1 SGHTA and CDR2 FQGTGA. The CDR3 is 16 amino acids. Note on this clone: Its cognate antigen is unknown.

The J gene is TRBJ2-3, the V gene TRBV7-3, with TRBD1 identical over 7 bases. This clonotype was sampled from a woman aged 40 to 55 in good health. Some clones in this sample may be carry-over from other donors' samples. Sequenced input: PBMCs. The CDR3 is CASSLIGGVSTDTQYF. CDR3 sequence (DNA): TGTGCCAGCAGCTTAATAGGGGGCGTCAGCACAGATACGCAGTATTTT. The complete variable domain, with remaining parts taken from reference TRBV7-3 and TRBJ2-3, reads GAGVSQTPSNKVTEKGKYVELRCDPISGHTALYWYRQSLGQGPEFLIYFQGTGAADDSGLPNDRFFAVRPEGSVSTLKIQRTERGDSAVYLCASSLIGGVSTDTQYFGPGTRLTVL.